These 11 T cell receptor beta chains share one sample of origin, sequenced in a study of blood T cell repertoires in COVID-19. The assay was immunoSEQ multiplex PCR, and TCRdb's table has in-frame clones only and misses some. This sample has 170,000 or so clones, with around 84% found just once. The sequencing input was peripheral blood. The receptors were gathered from a man aged 50-60 years with active or convalescent COVID-19.

In this sample, this clone turned up a few times. The genes are TRBV5-4 and TRBJ1-2; D might be TRBD1 (6 bases). The CDR3 sequence is 14 residues long. Germline CDR1 and CDR2: SGHNT and YYREEE (reference sequence). V lost 0 bases and J 8 bases, leaving 14 bases between the germline ends. CDR3 in amino acids: CASSLARRGSGYTF. The CDR3 DNA sequence: TGTGCCAGCAGCTTGGCGCGCAGGGGAAGCGGCTACACCTTC.

V usage is TRBV12-3 or TRBV12-4 and J usage is TRBJ2-7, with a possible D match to TRBD2 (5 bases). The CDR3 totals 13 residues. With 3 bases removed from V and 6 bases from J, the gap between germline ends came to 12 bases. CDR3 DNA: TGTGCCAGCAGTTTTGGAGGTTTCGGCGAGCAGTACTTC. This translates into CASSFGGFGEQYF.

The CDR3 reads CASSVDSIGETQYF. For the CDR3, the DNA is TGTGCCAGCAGCGTAGATAGCATAGGAGAGACCCAGTACTTC. The J gene is TRBJ2-5, the V gene TRBV9; D remains unclear. This CDR3 contains 14 residues. V lost 0 bases and J 4 bases, leaving 10 bases between the germline ends. Germline CDR1 reads SGDLS; CDR2 reads YYNGEE.

The rearrangement links TRBV3-1 (or the pseudogene TRBV3-2) to TRBJ1-1, with a tentative D call TRBD1 (6 bases). CDR1 is LGHDT and CDR2 is YNNKEL in the germline V gene (reference sequence). The CDR3 spans 15 residues. Trimming took off 3 bases at V and 5 bases at J, with 16 bases between the two ends. The CDR3 spells CASSQAPGVGTEAFF. The CDR3 DNA sequence: TGTGCCAGCAGCCAGGCTCCAGGGGTCGGAACTGAAGCTTTCTTT.

V is TRBV10-3 and J is TRBJ2-2; D is perhaps TRBD2 (6 bases). This CDR3 region has 16 residues. The V gene's germline CDR1 is ENHRY and CDR2 SYGVKD. The CDR3 is CGSARSEGGGTGELFF. The CDR3 DNA reads TGTGGCTCGGCGAGATCGGAGGGAGGAGGGACCGGGGAGCTGTTTTTT.

The rearrangement joins TRBV28 to TRBJ2-3; possible D gene TRBD2, 5 bases. The CDR3 length is 17 residues. The V and J ends lost 2 bases and 1 base respectively, with 16 bases between them. Germline V gene sequence: CDR1 MDHEN, CDR2 SYDVKM. CDR3 loop: CASSLPRTGEGTDTQYF. The CDR3 bases are TGTGCCAGCAGTTTACCCAGGACTGGGGAAGGCACAGATACGCAGTATTTT.

The V gene is TRBV4-1, the J gene TRBJ1-4; weak D call: TRBD1 (6 bases). The V end was cut by 1 base, the J end by 0 bases, with 27 bases between. The CDR3 length is 22 residues. Germline lookup yields CDR1 MGHRA and CDR2 YSYEKL. The CDR3 protein is CASSQGAPRGVRGPPTNEKLFF. For the CDR3, the DNA is TGCGCCAGCAGCCAAGGCGCACCGCGGGGGGTTCGGGGGCCCCCAACTAATGAAAAACTGTTTTTT.

This clone has more than one count but fewer than ten. This chain's CDR3 is CATSDSSGNYGYTF. CDR3 DNA: TGTGCCACCAGTGATTCTTCAGGAAACTATGGCTACACCTTC. V is TRBV24-1 and J is TRBJ1-2; D uncertain. Per the germline V gene, CDR1 is KGHDR and CDR2 is SFDVKD. With 2 bases removed from V and 2 bases from J, the gap between germline ends came to 8 bases. There are 14 residues in the CDR3.

The chain employs TRBV6-2 or TRBV6-3 and TRBJ2-1; the match to TRBD2 covers 13 bases. After removal of 4 bases from V and 7 bases from J, the junction contained 10 bases not matched to a gene. The CDR3 length is 17 residues. Germline values: CDR1 MNHEY, CDR2 SVGEGT. The chain's CDR3 is CASSSRTSGGIRNEQFF. As DNA, the CDR3 is TGTGCCAGCAGTTCTCGGACTAGCGGGGGAATTAGGAATGAGCAGTTCTTC.

The chain recombines TRBV12-5 with TRBJ2-7, with TRBD2 identical over 8 bases. Germline CDR1 is LGHNT and CDR2 is FRNRAP. J lost 5 bases, V lost 3 bases, and 18 bases had no gene match. The CDR3 has 18 amino acids. Here the CDR3 reads CASGLYKVVAGLRDEQYF. In nucleotides, the CDR3 is TGTGCTAGTGGTTTATACAAAGTGGTAGCGGGGTTGCGGGACGAGCAGTACTTC.

The chain couples TRBV19 to TRBJ1-2; D might be TRBD1 (6 bases). V lost 10 bases and J lost 4, with 13 bases in between. This CDR3 comprises 12 residues. In germline, CDR1 is LNHDA, CDR2 SQIVND (reference sequence). The CDR3 region is CATRGGPYGYTF. The CDR3 region has the DNA TGTGCCACCCGCGGGGGGCCCTATGGCTACACCTTC.